This TCR beta chain was recorded in a study of shared clonotypes between healthy human individuals. Sequenced by immunoSEQ multiplex PCR; TCRdb stores in-frame clones only, minus some. The table includes roughly 1 million clones, 65% to 75% detected once. This clone has ten or more counts. The germline V gene has CDR1 ENHRY and CDR2 SYGVKD. Deletions cut 11 bases from V and 0 bases from J, with 20 bases between. CDR3 size: 17 residues. The sequencing input was memory CD4+ T cells sorted from blood. Subset indicated: CD45RA-negative fraction. The source is a man aged 18 to 29 in good health. The V gene is TRBV10-3, the J gene TRBJ2-6; either TRBD1 or TRBD2 may supply D (6 bases each). CDR3 coding DNA: TGTGCCTCTTTACCGGGGGCTCTCAGCTCTGGGGCCAACGTCCTGACTTTC. Protein product: CASLPGALSSGANVLTF.